A selection of T cell receptor beta chains follows, all from one sample in a study of T cell changes during pregnancy in multiple sclerosis. Generated by immunoSEQ multiplex PCR, the TCRdb table keeps only in-frame clones and is missing some. The sample carries tens of thousands of clones, less than 95% recorded once. This material consisted of CD8+ T cells from peripheral blood mononuclear cells, taken in the first trimester of pregnancy. These TCRs come from a female donor with multiple sclerosis, enrolled in a pregnancy study. Both conserved end residues are part of each CDR3. The order of the fields is D gene, V gene, J gene, clone size, CDR3 DNA, CDR3 protein. The D gene is left open where the match is weak. Clone size is stated in some rows and not others, as once, few, many or a class when expanded.

>-|TRBV7-9|TRBJ2-7|-
TGTGCCAGCAGCCCTGGGACAACTCTCGAGCAGTACTTC
CASSPGTTLEQYF
>-|TRBV10-3|TRBJ2-5|-
TGTGCCATCAGTGGGGAGTTTCAAGAGACCCAGTACTTC
CAISGEFQETQYF
>-|TRBV6-1|TRBJ2-7|-
TGTGCCAGCAGTACCCGCGGGGAGGGGGAATACGAGCAGTACTTC
CASSTRGEGEYEQYF
>-|TRBV27|TRBJ1-5|-
TGTGCCAGCAGTTTAAGGGGCTTTACTCAGCCCCAGCATTTT
CASSLRGFTQPQHF
>TRBD1|TRBV9|TRBJ1-2|-
TGTGCCAGCAGCGCCGGACAGGGGAACTATGGCTACACCTTC
CASSAGQGNYGYTF
>TRBD1|TRBV19|TRBJ1-2|-
TGTGCCAGTAGTACCAGGAGTGAGGGGGCGGACGATGGCTACACCTTC
CASSTRSEGADDGYTF
>-|TRBV7-9|TRBJ2-5|-
TGTGCCAGCAGCTTAACGCCCACACAGTGGACCCAGTACTTC
CASSLTPTQWTQYF
>TRBD1|TRBV4-3|TRBJ2-7|many
TGCGCCAGCAGCCAAGTGACAGGGGGTAGCTACGAGCAGTACTTC
CASSQVTGGSYEQYF
>-|TRBV6-5|TRBJ2-5|-
TGTGCCAGCAGTTACTCGACTAGTAGGGAGACCCAGTACTTC
CASSYSTSRETQYF
>-|TRBV5-4|TRBJ1-1|-
TGTGCTATCTCGGGGGGCTACAAAATGAACACTGAAGCTTTCTTT
CAISGGYKMNTEAFF
>-|TRBV9|TRBJ2-2|-
TGTGCCAGCAGCCCTCCCAGGGGGGCCGGGGAGCTGTTTTTT
CASSPPRGAGELFF
>TRBD1|TRBV25-1|TRBJ1-1|-
TGTGCCAGCAGTGGACCCCAGGGGGCAATCACTGAAGCTTTCTTT
CASSGPQGAITEAFF
>-|TRBV7-2|TRBJ2-5|-
TGTGCCAGCAGCTTAGTTGCGGACAGTCTCCAAGAGACCCAGTACTTC
CASSLVADSLQETQYF
>-|TRBV19|TRBJ1-1|-
TGTGCCAGTAGTATAGGCGGTAACACTGAAGCTTTCTTT
CASSIGGNTEAFF
>TRBD1|TRBV19|TRBJ1-1|-
TGTGCCAGTAGTGTCCGTGACAGGGAGGTCACTGAAGCTTTCTTT
CASSVRDREVTEAFF
>-|TRBV11-3|TRBJ2-7|-
TGTGCCAGCAGCTTATGGACTTTGGGCGAGCAGTACTTC
CASSLWTLGEQYF
>-|TRBV2|TRBJ1-2|-
TGTGCCAGCTTGGCAGGCGTCTCTGGCTACACCTTC
CASLAGVSGYTF
>TRBD2|TRBV9|TRBJ2-1|-
TGTGCCAGCAGCGCCAGGACTAGCGGGGAGTGGGGGGGAAATGAGCAGTTCTTC
CASSARTSGEWGGNEQFF
>-|TRBV10-3|TRBJ1-4|once
TGTGCCATCAGTGCTGGGTCAGAGGTCTATGAAAAACTGTTTTTT
CAISAGSEVYEKLFF
>TRBD2|TRBV7-3|TRBJ2-5|-
TGTGCCAGCAGCCCGGCGGGGGGTCAAGAGACCCAGTACTTC
CASSPAGGQETQYF
>-|TRBV7-9|TRBJ1-1|-
TGTGCCAGCAGCTTTAAAGGCGGTTACACTGAAGCTTTCTTT
CASSFKGGYTEAFF
>-|TRBV19|TRBJ2-1|-
TGTGCCAGTAGTACTGGCGGATCCTACAATGAGCAGTTCTTC
CASSTGGSYNEQFF
>TRBD2|TRBV9|TRBJ2-1|-
TGTGCCAGCAGCGTATGGACTAGCGGGGATGAGCAGTTCTTC
CASSVWTSGDEQFF
>-|TRBV30|TRBJ1-1|medium-sized
TGTGCCTGGAGTGTTACGGCGGGAGGGACTGAAGCTTTCTTT
CAWSVTAGGTEAFF
>-|TRBV28|TRBJ1-4|-
TGTGCCAGCAGTAAAATTCGCGGGGGGGAAACAAGAGTTTGGGATGAAAAACTGTTTTTT
CASSKIRGGETRVWDEKLFF
>-|TRBV7-9|TRBJ2-1|-
TGTGCCAGCAGCTTAGAGGGGAATGAGCAGTTCTTC
CASSLEGNEQFF
>-|TRBV7-9|TRBJ2-5|-
TGTGCCAGCAGCTTACTGGAGACCCAGTACTTC
CASSLLETQYF
>TRBD2|TRBV4-2|TRBJ2-3|-
TGTGCCAGCAGCCCGTTAATTCTGAGCGGGAGAGGGGAGGATACGCAGTATTTT
CASSPLILSGRGEDTQYF
>TRBD2|TRBV13|TRBJ2-6|-
TGTGCCAGCAGCGGGGGGCTAGCGGGAGCTGGGGCCAACGTCCTGACTTTC
CASSGGLAGAGANVLTF
>TRBD2|TRBV9|TRBJ2-1|-
TGTGCCAGCAGCTTACGACCCGGGACTAGCGGGATAGGTAATGAGCAGTTCTTC
CASSLRPGTSGIGNEQFF
>-|TRBV13|TRBJ2-1|few
TGTGCCAGCAGCGGATGGGGGGAATTTCGGGCCCCAAGCAATGAGCAGTTCTTC
CASSGWGEFRAPSNEQFF
>-|TRBV6-5|TRBJ2-1|-
TGTGCCAGCAGCCCCGAGGGAAATGAGCAGTTCTTC
CASSPEGNEQFF
>-|TRBV5-4|TRBJ2-5|-
TGTGCCAGCAGCTTGGGAGGGCCGTACAGAATAGAGGAGACCCAGTACTTC
CASSLGGPYRIEETQYF
>-|TRBV6-1|TRBJ2-7|-
TGTGCCAGCAGTTTCACAGGGATAAGCGTATACGAGCAGTACTTC
CASSFTGISVYEQYF
>-|TRBV5-1|TRBJ2-7|-
TGCGCCAGCAGCTTGGACAGGGTAGCCTACGAGCAGTACTTC
CASSLDRVAYEQYF
>-|TRBV28|TRBJ2-7|once
TGTGCCAGCAGTTTCTTAGGGGGTTTACACGAGCAGTACTTC
CASSFLGGLHEQYF
>-|TRBV5-6|TRBJ2-5|-
TGTGCCAGCAGCCTTGGACAGAGCCTTTCTGAGACCCAGTACTTC
CASSLGQSLSETQYF
>TRBD2|TRBV27|TRBJ2-7|-
TGTGCCAGCAGTCCGAGCGGACTAGCGTTTAACTACGAGCAGTACTTC
CASSPSGLAFNYEQYF
>-|TRBV19|TRBJ2-7|-
TGTGCCAGTAGTCCGACAGGACCCTACGAGCAGTACTTC
CASSPTGPYEQYF
>TRBD1|TRBV27|TRBJ2-7|-
TGTGCCAGCAGTTCACTTAAGACAGGGCTGAACGACTACGAGCAGTACTTC
CASSSLKTGLNDYEQYF
>TRBD2|TRBV6-4|TRBJ2-1|-
TGTGCCAGCAGTGACTCTAGCGGGAGTTACAATGAGCAGTTCTTC
CASSDSSGSYNEQFF
>-|TRBV6-4|TRBJ1-2|-
TGTGCCAGCAGCCGCGGATGGGGGGATGGCTACACCTTC
CASSRGWGDGYTF
>TRBD1|TRBV29-1|TRBJ1-2|-
TGCAGCGTAGAACTGACAGGGGGCAACTATGGCTACACCTTC
CSVELTGGNYGYTF
>-|TRBV19|TRBJ2-2|-
TGTGCCAGTAGTTTTTACTCAAACACCGGGGAGCTGTTTTTT
CASSFYSNTGELFF
>-|TRBV9|TRBJ2-7|-
TGTGCCAGCAGCACAGGCGGGGTGCCCTACGAGCAGTACTTC
CASSTGGVPYEQYF
>-|TRBV4-3|TRBJ1-5|-
TGCGCCAGCAGCCAACACCAGGATCGTCAGCCCCAGCATTTT
CASSQHQDRQPQHF
>-|TRBV7-8|TRBJ1-5|-
TGTGCCAGCAGCCCCTCGACAGCACTCAATCAGCCCCAGCATTTT
CASSPSTALNQPQHF
>-|TRBV6-4|TRBJ2-3|-
TGTGCCAGCAGTGATAGTGAGACAGATACGCAGTATTTT
CASSDSETDTQYF
>TRBD2|TRBV27|TRBJ2-1|-
TGTGCCAGCCGGACTAGCGGGAGTAGTAATGAGCAGTTCTTC
CASRTSGSSNEQFF
>-|TRBV11-2|TRBJ1-5|-
TGTGCCAGCAGCTTAGAGAGAAATCAGCCCCAGCATTTT
CASSLERNQPQHF
>-|TRBV30|TRBJ1-1|-
TGTGCCTGGAGTGTATCCGGGCCTCGGGGGTTTTCTTTCTTT
CAWSVSGPRGFSFF
>TRBD1|TRBV27|TRBJ1-2|-
TGTGCCAGCAGTTTATCCTCCGGGACAGCCTACTATGGCTACACCTTC
CASSLSSGTAYYGYTF
>-|TRBV27|TRBJ2-7|once
TGTGCCAGCAGTCCCCAGGCGGAGCAGTACTTC
CASSPQAEQYF
>TRBD1|TRBV28|TRBJ2-1|-
TGTGCCACCCTGGGGGAGATCCGGGACAGTTTGTATGAGCAGTTCTTC
CATLGEIRDSLYEQFF